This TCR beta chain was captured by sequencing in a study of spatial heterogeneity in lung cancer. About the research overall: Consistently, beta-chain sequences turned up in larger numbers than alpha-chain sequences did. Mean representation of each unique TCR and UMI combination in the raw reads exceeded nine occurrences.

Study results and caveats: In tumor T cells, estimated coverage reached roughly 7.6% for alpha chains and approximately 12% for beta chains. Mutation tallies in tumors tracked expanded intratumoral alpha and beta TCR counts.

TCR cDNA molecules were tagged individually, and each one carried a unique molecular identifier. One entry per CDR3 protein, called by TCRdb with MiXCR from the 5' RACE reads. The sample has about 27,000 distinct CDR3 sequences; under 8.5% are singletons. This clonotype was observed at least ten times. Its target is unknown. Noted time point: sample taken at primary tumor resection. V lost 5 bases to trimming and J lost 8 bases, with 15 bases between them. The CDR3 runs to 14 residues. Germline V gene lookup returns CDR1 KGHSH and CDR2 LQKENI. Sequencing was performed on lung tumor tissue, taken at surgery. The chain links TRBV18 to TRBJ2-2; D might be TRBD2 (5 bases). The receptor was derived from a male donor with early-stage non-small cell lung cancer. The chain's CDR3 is CASSDRTPPGELFF. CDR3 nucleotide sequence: TGTGCCAGCTCAGACCGGACTCCCCCGGGGGAGCTGTTTTTT. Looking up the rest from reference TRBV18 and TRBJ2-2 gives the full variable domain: NAGVMQNPRHLVRRRGQEARLRCSPMKGHSHVYWYRQLPEEGLKFMVYLQKENIIDESGMPKERFSAEFPKEGPSILRIQQVVRGDSAAYFCASSDRTPPGELFFGEGSRLTVL.